Following are 10 T cell receptor beta chains from one sample sequenced in a study of blood T cell repertoires in COVID-19. Using immunoSEQ multiplex PCR, the repertoire was profiled, and TCRdb retains in-frame clones only, with some absent. The table has tens of thousands of clones, 83% seen once. The material sequenced was peripheral blood. Receptors originate from a man younger than 45 with COVID-19, enrolled during active disease.

The V gene is TRBV18, the J gene TRBJ2-7; D is uncertain. Trimming took 0 bases from V and 3 from J, leaving 6 bases between them. This CDR3 is 13 amino acids long. CDR1 is KGHSH and CDR2 is LQKENI in the germline V gene. As DNA, the CDR3 is TGTGCCAGCTCACCACCGAGAGACTACGAGCAGTACTTC. This codes for CASSPPRDYEQYF. Looking up the rest from reference TRBV18 and TRBJ2-7 gives the full variable domain: NAGVMQNPRHLVRRRGQEARLRCSPMKGHSHVYWYRQLPEEGLKFMVYLQKENIIDESGMPKERFSAEFPKEGPSILRIQQVVRGDSAAYFCASSPPRDYEQYFGPGTRLTVT.

V is TRBV7-2 and J is TRBJ2-1, with D maybe TRBD1 (6 bases). CDR3 length: 16 residues. Trimming removed 1 base from V and 2 bases from J, with 12 bases in between. From germline, CDR1 is SGHTA and CDR2 FQGNSA. The CDR3 bases are TGTGCCAGCAGCTTAGGTTCTGGGACAACCTACAATGAGCAGTTCTTC. Protein product: CASSLGSGTTYNEQFF. Variable domain in full (rest from reference TRBV7-2 and TRBJ2-1): GAGVSQSPSNKVTEKGKDVELRCDPISGHTALYWYRQSLGQGLEFLIYFQGNSAPDKSGLPSDRFSAERTGGSVSTLTIQRTQQEDSAVYLCASSLGSGTTYNEQFFGPGTRLTVL.

The rearrangement links TRBV19 to TRBJ2-5; no firm D call. The V and J ends lost 3 bases and 4 bases respectively, with 18 bases between them. CDR1 is LNHDA, CDR2 SQIVND, per germline (reference sequence). This CDR3 region has 16 residues. For the CDR3, the DNA is TGTGCCAGTAGTATTGGTACCCGAATGTCCGGAGAGACCCAGTACTTC. It specifies CASSIGTRMSGETQYF.

The gene calls are TRBV10-3 and TRBJ1-6; D may be TRBD1 (6 bases). V was pared by 2 bases and J by 9 bases, with 14 bases between. Germline assignment: CDR1 ENHRY and CDR2 SYGVKD. The CDR3 is 15 amino acids. The CDR3 sequence: CAISEGGRAASPLHF. CDR3 bases: TGTGCCATCAGTGAGGGGGGCAGGGCCGCTTCACCCCTCCACTTT.

The chain carries TRBV28 and TRBJ2-5; TRBD1 matches at 8 bases. The J segment lost 5 bases and the V segment lost 5 bases, leaving 7 bases of the junction unmatched. Germline loops: CDR1 MDHEN, CDR2 SYDVKM. This CDR3 region has 14 residues. CDR3 bases: TGTGCCAGCAGTCCCACGACAGGGGTCGAGACCCAGTACTTC. Residues: CASSPTTGVETQYF.

V usage is TRBV5-4 and J usage is TRBJ1-6; a possible D gene is TRBD1 (6 bases). The CDR3 runs to 15 residues. Germline V gene sequence: CDR1 SGHNT, CDR2 YYREEE (reference sequence). V shed 4 bases and J shed 9 bases, with 17 bases lying between them. CDR3 sequence reads: CASSPRTGQGSPLHF. CDR3 coding DNA: TGTGCCAGCAGCCCCCGTACAGGGCAGGGTTCACCCCTCCACTTT.

The chain joins TRBV5-6 to TRBJ1-4, with unresolved D. Between the trimmed V and J ends, which lost 6 bases and 0 bases, there was a span of 9 bases. The CDR3 length is 14 residues. Germline CDR1 reads SGHDT; CDR2 reads YYEEEE. The chain's CDR3 is CASTLQATNEKLFF. In DNA form, the CDR3 reads TGTGCCAGCACGTTGCAGGCAACTAATGAAAAACTGTTTTTT. Variable domain in full (rest from reference TRBV5-6 and TRBJ1-4): DAGVTQSPTHLIKTRGQQVTLRCSPKSGHDTVSWYQQALGQGPQFIFQYYEEEERQRGNFPDRFSGHQFPNYSSELNVNALLLGDSALYLCASTLQATNEKLFFGSGTQLSVL.

The genes are TRBV24-1 and TRBJ1-5; D unclear. The CDR3 extends over 13 amino acids. The germline V gene encodes CDR1 KGHDR and CDR2 SFDVKD. Trimming shortened V by 2 bases and J by 6 bases, and 7 bases separated the two germline ends. CDR3 protein: CATSDSDSQPQHF. CDR3 bases: TGTGCCACCAGTGATTCCGACTCTCAGCCCCAGCATTTT.

The CDR3 spells CASRASLYEQYF. In nucleotides, the CDR3 is TGTGCCAGCAGGGCTTCTCTCTACGAGCAGTACTTC. The rearrangement uses TRBV27 and TRBJ2-7, with no clear D. V lost 6 bases to trimming and J lost 3 bases, with 9 bases between them. Germline assignment: CDR1 MNHEY and CDR2 SMNVEV (reference sequence). This CDR3 comprises 12 residues.

The chain has TRBV11-3 and TRBJ2-1, with TRBD1 identical over 7 bases. The CDR3 runs to 14 residues. Per the germline V gene, CDR1 is SGHNT and CDR2 is YENEEA. With 4 bases clipped from V and 6 bases from J, the junction kept 6 bases outside the gene matches. The CDR3 DNA follows: TGTGCCAGCAGCTCTCCGGACAGGTTCAATGAGCAGTTCTTC. This codes for CASSSPDRFNEQFF.